A selection of T cell receptor beta chains follows, all from one sample in a study of beta chain features in type 1 diabetes. Measured with immunoSEQ multiplex PCR; TCRdb has only the in-frame clones, and not every one. Among 450,000 to 550,000 clones listed, 30% were seen once. The sample taken for sequencing was naive CD4+ T cells from blood. The receptors shown here come from a man between 18 and 35 years old in good health. Both conserved end residues are trimmed from each CDR3. Size is stated for part of the rows, as once, few or many counts, or as a class when the clone is expanded.

len	v_gene	abundance	CDR3aa
14	TRBV4-3	few	ASSQDAAWGKNIQY
13	TRBV5-4	-	ASSLARGDQETQY
10	TRBV10-3	-	AISVTGHEQY
11	TRBV29-1	-	SVETNKDREQF
10	TRBV5-4	few	ASSLAGETQY
11	TRBV29-1	-	SVDTGGSDTQY
12	TRBV7-9	-	ASAPEWDSYEQY
11	TRBV30	-	AFRDRGSGELF
12	TRBV9	-	ASSVFREPYEQY
13	TRBV4-2	few	ASSQDRGGPDTQY
12	TRBV30	-	AWSRLAGVYEQY
12	TRBV30	few	AWSVASSNQPQH
13	TRBV25-1	few	ASRLADSISYEQY
16	TRBV4-3	-	ASSQVRLAGGPSETQY
12	TRBV7-9	few	ASSLVQDSYEQY
10	TRBV30	few	AWSATNEKLF
13	TRBV6-1	-	ASSLYGRVGETQY